These T cell receptor beta chains were read from a single sample in a study of T cell changes during pregnancy in multiple sclerosis. Measured with immunoSEQ multiplex PCR; TCRdb has only the in-frame clones, and not every one. The sample yields under 6,500 clones, roughly 86% seen once. The input for sequencing was CD8+ T cells from peripheral blood mononuclear cells, taken in the second trimester of pregnancy. The receptors here all came from a female donor in good health, enrolled as a control in a pregnancy study. The CDR3 runs from the conserved cysteine through the conserved F or W. The D gene is left open where the match is weak. Clone size is not always given. Where it is, it says once, few, many or a class for expanded clones.

>-|TRBJ2-2|-|13|TRBV27
CASSLSRSGELFF
TGTGCCAGCAGTTTATCTCGGTCCGGGGAGCTGTTTTTT
>-|TRBJ2-2|-|12|TRBV2
CASKPGTGELFF
TGTGCCAGCAAGCCGGGCACCGGGGAGCTGTTTTTT
>-|TRBJ2-3|-|16|TRBV4-2
CASSQERQSLTDTQYF
TGTGCCAGCAGCCAAGAGAGACAGTCCCTCACAGATACGCAGTATTTT
>-|TRBJ2-3|-|14|TRBV6-4
CASSRESDTDTQYF
TGTGCCAGCAGTAGGGAGTCCGACACAGATACGCAGTATTTT
>-|TRBJ2-3|-|13|TRBV6-1
CASSEALIRAQYF
TGTGCCAGCAGTGAAGCCCTCATCCGCGCGCAGTATTTT
>-|TRBJ2-2|-|13|TRBV6-5
CASSNRDTGELFF
TGTGCCAGCAGTAACAGGGACACCGGGGAGCTGTTTTTT
>-|TRBJ2-1|TRBD2|15|TRBV6-4
CASTPSGGEHNEQFF
TGTGCCAGCACCCCCAGCGGGGGGGAGCACAATGAGCAGTTCTTC
>-|TRBJ1-5|TRBD1|13|TRBV28
CASRPSVTGLQHF
TGTGCCAGCAGACCAAGTGTGACAGGGCTCCAGCATTTT
>-|TRBJ1-1|TRBD1|15|TRBV28
CASSPGQGLNTEAFF
TGTGCCAGCAGTCCGGGACAGGGCTTGAACACTGAAGCTTTCTTT
>-|TRBJ2-5|-|16|TRBV5-6
CASSLSGAGGQETQYF
TGTGCCAGCAGCTTGTCCGGCGCAGGGGGGCAAGAGACCCAGTACTTC
>-|TRBJ1-1|-|14|TRBV6-5
CASRRQVENTEAFF
TGTGCCAGCAGGCGACAGGTGGAGAACACTGAAGCTTTCTTT
>-|TRBJ1-5|-|13|TRBV9
CASSEARGKPQHF
TGTGCCAGCAGCGAAGCTCGGGGAAAGCCCCAGCATTTT
>-|TRBJ2-1|TRBD2|16|TRBV4-2
CASSQDWRGAENEQFF
TGTGCCAGCAGCCAAGATTGGCGGGGGGCCGAGAATGAGCAGTTCTTC
>-|TRBJ2-2|-|17|TRBV14
CASSQDLVATLSGELFF
TGTGCCAGCAGCCAAGATCTAGTAGCCACGCTTTCCGGGGAGCTGTTTTTT
>-|TRBJ2-7|-|12|TRBV27
CASSTQGGEQYF
TGTGCCAGCAGTACACAGGGTGGCGAGCAGTACTTC
>-|TRBJ2-1|TRBD2|14|TRBV28
CASRTGLAGRGPFF
TGTGCCAGCAGGACGGGACTAGCGGGGAGGGGCCCGTTCTTC
>-|TRBJ2-7|TRBD1|16|TRBV6-1
CASSEASGTGGAEQYF
TGTGCCAGCAGTGAAGCGTCCGGGACAGGGGGCGCCGAGCAGTACTTC
>-|TRBJ1-6|-|16|TRBV13
CASRTSGNPYNSPLHF
TGTGCCAGTCGAACGTCGGGGAACCCCTATAATTCACCCCTCCACTTT
>-|TRBJ1-2|TRBD1|14|TRBV27
CASRDTGVGYGYTF
TGTGCCAGCAGGGATACAGGGGTAGGCTATGGCTACACCTTC
>-|TRBJ2-7|-|19|TRBV11-2
CASSLGRAGPGYSSYEQYF
TGTGCCAGCAGCTTAGGGAGGGCAGGGCCCGGGTATAGCTCCTACGAGCAGTACTTC
>-|TRBJ1-3|-|14|TRBV5-5
CASSFPFRGNTIYF
TGTGCCAGCAGCTTTCCCTTTCGGGGAAACACCATATATTTT
>-|TRBJ2-4|TRBD2|16|TRBV9
CASSEGAGGGINIQYF
TGTGCCAGCAGCGAGGGAGCGGGAGGTGGGATAAACATTCAGTACTTC
>-|TRBJ2-7|TRBD1|14|TRBV19
CASSLQGAGDEQYF
TGTGCCAGTAGTCTACAGGGGGCAGGCGACGAGCAGTACTTC
>-|TRBJ2-1|TRBD1|16|TRBV7-9
CASSWTGTGPYNEQFF
TGTGCCAGCAGCTGGACCGGGACAGGCCCCTACAATGAGCAGTTCTTC
>-|TRBJ1-6|TRBD1|14|TRBV10-3
CAISDPGQGTPLHF
TGTGCCATCAGTGACCCCGGACAGGGGACACCCCTCCACTTT
>-|TRBJ1-1|TRBD1|16|TRBV9
CASSVDSTGVGTEAFF
TGTGCCAGCAGCGTGGACTCGACAGGGGTCGGCACTGAAGCTTTCTTT
>-|TRBJ1-2|-|10|TRBV19
CASKSGGYTF
TGTGCCAGTAAGAGTGGTGGCTACACCTTC
>few|TRBJ1-2|-|17|TRBV5-5
CASSIHDRDTQDRGYTF
TGTGCCAGCAGCATCCACGACCGGGACACCCAGGACCGTGGCTACACCTTC
>few|TRBJ2-2|-|15|TRBV7-9
CASSSPRGTAGELFF
TGTGCCAGCAGCTCCCCCCGGGGTACGGCCGGGGAGCTGTTTTTT
>-|TRBJ2-7|TRBD2|14|TRBV5-6
CASSFSAGGYEQYF
TGTGCCAGCAGCTTTTCCGCGGGGGGCTACGAGCAGTACTTC
>-|TRBJ1-5|TRBD1|14|TRBV6-5
CASSGRGRNQPQHF
TGTGCCAGCAGTGGCAGGGGGAGGAATCAGCCCCAGCATTTT
>once|TRBJ2-5|TRBD2|16|TRBV9
CASSVDSGGAGETQYF
TGTGCCAGCAGCGTAGACAGCGGGGGGGCAGGGGAGACCCAGTACTTC
>-|TRBJ2-2|-|13|TRBV6-1
CASSRSNTGELFF
TGTGCCAGCAGTCGGTCGAACACCGGGGAGCTGTTTTTT
>-|TRBJ1-1|-|12|TRBV7-8
CASSLVRQEAFF
TGTGCCAGCAGCTTAGTTAGACAGGAAGCTTTCTTT
>-|TRBJ1-1|-|15|TRBV15
CATSRDRRGNTEAFF
TGTGCCACCAGCAGAGATAGGCGAGGGAACACTGAAGCTTTCTTT
>-|TRBJ2-4|-|16|TRBV18
CASSLGAELAKNIQYF
TGTGCCAGCTCCCTGGGGGCCGAGCTAGCCAAAAACATTCAGTACTTC
>-|TRBJ1-5|TRBD1|16|TRBV28
CASSRTPGGNNQPQHF
TGTGCCAGCAGTAGAACGCCAGGGGGGAACAATCAGCCCCAGCATTTT
>-|TRBJ2-7|TRBD1|15|TRBV15
CATSRDSGGPYEQYF
TGTGCCACCAGCAGAGATTCAGGGGGCCCCTACGAGCAGTACTTC
>few|TRBJ2-1|TRBD2|16|TRBV28
CASSLQGSGIYNEQFF
TGTGCCAGCAGTTTACAGGGTAGCGGGATTTACAATGAGCAGTTCTTC
>-|TRBJ1-6|TRBD1|14|TRBV7-9
CASAPPTGASPLHF
TGTGCCAGCGCCCCCCCGACAGGGGCATCACCCCTCCACTTT
>-|TRBJ2-2|TRBD2|17|TRBV2
CASNPGGGQTNTGELFF
TGTGCCAGCAACCCGGGGGGGGGCCAGACGAACACCGGGGAGCTGTTTTTT
>once|TRBJ1-2|TRBD1|15|TRBV6-1
CASSGDSPHLYGYTF
TGTGCCAGCAGTGGGGACAGCCCGCACCTCTATGGCTACACCTTC
>-|TRBJ1-2|-|18|TRBV5-6
CASSSPSPRRYFNYGYTF
TGTGCCAGCAGCTCCCCCTCCCCCCGCCGTTACTTTAACTATGGCTACACCTTC
>-|TRBJ2-1|TRBD2|13|TRBV6-1
CASQAGEGSEQFF
TGTGCCAGTCAAGCGGGAGAGGGAAGCGAGCAGTTCTTC
>-|TRBJ2-4|-|18|TRBV4-2
CASSQDRLSSGSKNIQYF
TGTGCCAGCAGCCAAGATCGTTTGTCAAGCGGATCAAAAAACATTCAGTACTTC
>-|TRBJ2-3|TRBD2|16|TRBV14
CASSQTSGRGTDTQYF
TGTGCCAGCAGCCAGACCAGCGGGAGGGGGACAGATACGCAGTATTTT
>-|TRBJ2-1|TRBD1|16|TRBV6-4
CASSASRTGDYNEQFF
TGTGCCAGCAGCGCCTCCCGGACAGGCGACTACAATGAGCAGTTCTTC
>few|TRBJ1-4|-|11|TRBV4-1
CASSQGGLLFF
TGCGCCAGCAGCCAAGGGGGGCTACTGTTTTTT